This entry lists 26 T cell receptor beta chains sequenced from one sample in a study of CD8 T cells in Susac syndrome. An input of about 0.5 to 1 ug of RNA was subjected to reverse transcription using random hexamers. From the immunoSEQ multiplex PCR reads, TCRdb called clonotypes with MiXCR, one entry per CDR3 protein. This table has about 210,000 distinct CDR3 sequences, 85% to 95% appearing once. Sample: CD4+ T cells from PBMCs. Receptors originate from a human donor in good health.

The rearrangement links TRBV20-1 to TRBJ2-6, with no clear D. The germline V gene has CDR1 DFQATT and CDR2 SNEGSKA (reference sequence). The V and J ends lost 3 bases and 0 bases respectively, with 9 bases between them. The CDR3 runs 15 residues. The CDR3 is CSARKPNSGANVLTF. The CDR3 bases are TGCAGTGCTAGGAAGCCGAACTCTGGGGCCAACGTCCTGACTTTC.

The CDR3 DNA follows: TGTGCCAGCAGCTCACACCCCCGGAAGAACACTGAAGCTTTCTTT. The encoded protein is CASSSHPRKNTEAFF. V and J are TRBV7-2 and TRBJ1-1; D not resolved. CDR1 and CDR2 from the germline V gene are SGHTA and FQGNSA. The length of the CDR3 is 15 residues. Trimming cost V 4 bases and J 1 base, with 13 bases left between them.

The CDR3 reads CASSIYNSPLHF. Written as DNA, the CDR3 is TGTGCCAGTAGTATCTATAATTCACCCCTCCACTTT. This chain links TRBV19 with TRBJ1-6; no clear D. Germline CDR1 LNHDA, CDR2 SQIVND (reference sequence). The CDR3 contains 12 residues. The ends were cut back, 3 bases at V and 3 bases at J, with 0 bases in the middle.

The CDR3 DNA is TGTGCCAGCAGCCAAGACGGACTAGCGGGAGAGACCCAGTACTTC. This translates into CASSQDGLAGETQYF. V is TRBV3-1 and J is TRBJ2-5, with 11 bases matching TRBD2. The germline V gene has CDR1 LGHDT and CDR2 YNNKEL (reference sequence). The junction had 1 base not matched to a gene; V was cut back by 0 bases and J by 4 bases. This CDR3 contains 15 residues.

The V and J genes are TRBV9 and TRBJ2-1; D ambiguous. Trimming removed 3 bases at V and 4 bases at J, with 8 bases between. Germline V gives CDR1 SGDLS, CDR2 YYNGEE. The CDR3 loop spans 13 amino acids. The CDR3 here is CASSGTPYNEQFF. The CDR3 bases are TGTGCCAGCAGCGGAACACCTTACAATGAGCAGTTCTTC. The complete variable domain, with remaining parts taken from reference TRBV9 and TRBJ2-1, reads DSGVTQTPKHLITATGQRVTLRCSPRSGDLSVYWYQQSLDQGLQFLIQYYNGEERAKGNILERFSAQQFPDLHSELNLSSLELGDSALYFCASSGTPYNEQFFGPGTRLTVL.

This clonotype was seen only once. The chain is built from TRBV4-2 and TRBJ1-1, with a weak D call TRBD1 (6 bases). The CDR3 spans 14 residues. The germline V gene encodes CDR1 LGHNA and CDR2 YNFKEQ. V was clipped by 0 bases and J by 7 bases, with 12 bases between them. CDR3 coding DNA: TGTGCCAGCAGCCAAGAACGGAAACAGGGTGAAGCTTTCTTT. Translation: CASSQERKQGEAFF.

This clonotype came up once. The rearrangement links TRBV6-5 to TRBJ2-7; possible D gene TRBD2, 5 bases. The CDR3 spans 16 residues. V shed 0 bases and J shed 3 bases, with 15 bases lying between them. CDR1 is MNHEY, CDR2 SVGAGI, per germline. This CDR3 reads CASSYSGAGLNYEQYF. CDR3 DNA: TGTGCCAGCAGTTACTCTGGCGCAGGACTCAACTACGAGCAGTACTTC.

This sequence joins TRBV2 and TRBJ1-5; a possible D gene is TRBD1 (6 bases). The CDR3 length is 16 residues. Between the trimmed V and J ends, which lost 2 bases and 6 bases, there was a span of 17 bases. Germline values: CDR1 SNHLY, CDR2 FYNNEI. The CDR3 reads CASSELARGGGQPQHF. The CDR3 DNA is TGTGCCAGCAGTGAATTGGCCAGGGGAGGCGGTCAGCCCCAGCATTTT.

V gene TRBV7-9 combines with J gene TRBJ2-7; D remains unclear. V lost 6 bases to trimming and J lost 1 base, with 10 bases between them. The CDR3 covers 13 residues. The germline gives CDR1 SEHNR, CDR2 FQNEAQ (reference sequence). In DNA, the CDR3 is TGTGCCAGCAGTGTCGCGAATTCCTACGAGCAGTACTTC. Translation gives CASSVANSYEQYF.

The chain links TRBV5-4 to TRBJ2-3; 9 nucleotides match TRBD2. Germline V gives CDR1 SGHNT, CDR2 YYREEE (reference sequence). After removal of 4 bases from V and 6 bases from J, the junction contained 9 bases not matched to a gene. This CDR3 has 15 residues. CDR3 sequence: CASSPPQRGEDTQYF. CDR3 sequence (DNA): TGTGCCAGCAGCCCACCGCAGCGGGGGGAGGATACGCAGTATTTT.

The V and J genes are TRBV12-3 or TRBV12-4 and TRBJ1-5; a possible D gene is TRBD1 (5 bases). The CDR3 totals 16 residues. The ends were cut back, 3 bases at V and 1 base at J, with 13 bases in the middle. CDR3 amino acids: CASSLRGLGSNQPQHF. The CDR3 coding sequence is TGTGCCAGCAGTTTGAGGGGATTGGGCAGCAATCAGCCCCAGCATTTT.

The chain joins TRBV7-9 to TRBJ1-2; no definite D call. Trimming took off 3 bases at V and 4 bases at J, with 6 bases between the two ends. The CDR3 is made up of 12 amino acids. Germline CDR1 and CDR2: SEHNR and FQNEAQ (reference sequence). CDR3 in DNA: TGTGCCAGCAGCTTGCCAGGCTATGGCTACACCTTC. Its protein product is CASSLPGYGYTF.

The V and J genes are TRBV5-1 and TRBJ2-2, with D possibly being TRBD1 (6 bases). CDR3 length equals 15 residues. Trimming shortened V by 4 bases and J by 6 bases, and 16 bases separated the two germline ends. Germline V gene lookup returns CDR1 SGHRS and CDR2 YFSETQ. CDR3 amino acids: CASSRTQGGAGELFF. Written as DNA, the CDR3 is TGCGCCAGCAGCCGGACCCAAGGGGGTGCCGGGGAGCTGTTTTTT.

V gene TRBV20-1 combines with J gene TRBJ2-5, with 7 bases aligning to TRBD1. Germline CDR1 and CDR2: DFQATT and SNEGSKA (reference sequence). This CDR3 comprises 13 residues. In DNA form, the CDR3 reads TGCAGCCTGATGACAGGGTTCCAAGAGACCCAGTACTTC. Translated: CSLMTGFQETQYF.

This clonotype has only one observation. The chain couples TRBV5-1 to TRBJ2-7, with 7 bases aligning to TRBD1. The germline gives CDR1 SGHRS, CDR2 YFSETQ. The CDR3 runs 14 residues. V shed 2 bases and J 2 bases; nucleotides not matched to a gene: 4. The CDR3 DNA sequence: TGCGCCAGCAGCTTCCGGGACAGCACCTACGAGCAGTACTTC. Encoded protein: CASSFRDSTYEQYF.

This clonotype was seen only once. The rearrangement joins TRBV18 to TRBJ2-7; D perhaps matches TRBD1 (6 bases). Germline values: CDR1 KGHSH, CDR2 LQKENI. The CDR3 is 13 amino acids. V lost 4 bases and J 7 bases, leaving 14 bases between the germline ends. The CDR3 DNA is TGTGCCAGCTCACTTTCCAGGGGTTGGGAGCAGTACGTC. This translates into CASSLSRGWEQYV.

The chain recombines TRBV9 with TRBJ1-1, with D possibly matching TRBD1 (6 bases). The CDR3 covers 15 residues. V was cut by 0 bases and J by 4 bases, with 13 bases left in between. Germline loops: CDR1 SGDLS, CDR2 YYNGEE. The CDR3 protein is CASSVDLGASTEAFF. The CDR3 nucleotides read TGTGCCAGCAGCGTAGATCTGGGGGCGAGCACTGAAGCTTTCTTT.

The count of this clonotype is one. J is TRBJ2-5 and V is TRBV10-3; TRBD2 matches 8 bases. Germline loops: CDR1 ENHRY, CDR2 SYGVKD. Trimming cost V 11 bases and J 1 base; bases outside gene matches: 6. This CDR3 has 13 amino acids. The chain's CDR3 is CAAQRGPQETQYF. DNA of the CDR3: TGTGCCGCCCAGCGGGGGCCCCAAGAGACCCAGTACTTC.

The CDR3 sequence: CASSLGDSRDYGYTF. In nucleotides, the CDR3 is TGTGCCAGCAGCTTAGGGGACAGCAGAGACTATGGCTACACCTTC. The V gene is TRBV7-2, the J gene TRBJ1-2; TRBD1 matches at 7 bases. J lost 3 bases, V lost 1 base, and 5 bases had no gene match. The CDR3 totals 15 residues. Germline lookup yields CDR1 SGHTA and CDR2 FQGNSA.

The gene calls are TRBV4-1 and TRBJ2-7, with TRBD2 as a possible D gene (6 bases). Trimming took off 1 base at V and 7 bases at J, with 20 bases between the two ends. The CDR3 covers 16 residues. Germline V gene lookup returns CDR1 MGHRA and CDR2 YSYEKL. CDR3 sequence reads: CASSQGPTGRTREQYF. In nucleotides, the CDR3 is TGCGCCAGCAGCCAAGGTCCCACCGGGAGAACACGGGAGCAGTACTTC.

The genes are TRBV5-1 and TRBJ2-2; 7 bases map to TRBD2. V lost 1 base and J lost 2; bases outside the gene matches: 11. Looked up from germline, CDR1 is SGHRS and CDR2 is YFSETQ. This CDR3 comprises 18 residues. CDR3 bases: TGCGCCAGCAGCTTGAGTCTAAGCGGGGCGACCAACACCGGGGAGCTGTTTTTT. This codes for CASSLSLSGATNTGELFF.

The rearrangement links TRBV4-1 to TRBJ1-2, with a possible D match to TRBD1 (5 bases). The V and J ends lost 1 base and 8 bases respectively, with 14 bases between them. The V gene's germline CDR1 is MGHRA and CDR2 YSYEKL. This CDR3 spans 14 amino acids. The CDR3 reads CASSQGWQGLGYTF. CDR3 in DNA: TGCGCCAGCAGCCAAGGGTGGCAGGGCTTGGGCTACACCTTC.

In nucleotides, the CDR3 is TGTGCCAGCAGCATCCGCTCCCGGGACAGGCTATTTCAGCCCCAGCATTTT. Translated: CASSIRSRDRLFQPQHF. The rearrangement links TRBV27 to TRBJ1-5; 8 bases align to TRBD1. V lost 6 bases to trimming and J lost 6 bases; unmatched junction nucleotides: 16. Germline CDR1 is MNHEY and CDR2 is SMNVEV (reference sequence). The CDR3 is 17 residues long.

This CDR3 is CSARQGARDTQYF. In DNA, the CDR3 is TGCAGCGCAAGACAGGGGGCTAGAGATACGCAGTATTTT. The rearrangement links TRBV29-1 to TRBJ2-3; 10 nucleotides agree with TRBD1. J was trimmed by 5 bases and V by 7 bases; bases with no gene match: 6. The CDR3 totals 13 residues. In germline, CDR1 is SQVTM, CDR2 ANQGSEA.

The gene calls are TRBV5-1 and TRBJ2-7, with D perhaps TRBD1 (6 bases). V was trimmed by 3 bases and J by 2 bases, leaving 18 bases between them. The CDR3 has 16 residues. Germline-derived CDR1 and CDR2 are SGHRS and YFSETQ. This chain's CDR3 is CASSSLRGMDAYEQYF. The CDR3 DNA is TGCGCCAGCAGCTCTCTTAGGGGGATGGACGCCTACGAGCAGTACTTC.

The CDR3 sequence is CASSFGQGGSSPLHF. CDR3 DNA sequence: TGCGCCAGCAGCTTCGGACAGGGCGGGAGTTCACCCCTCCACTTT. The chain couples TRBV5-1 to TRBJ1-6, with TRBD1 matching 8 bases. Germline V gene data show CDR1 as SGHRS and CDR2 as YFSETQ. This CDR3 is 15 amino acids long. The junction had 7 bases not matched to a gene; V was cut back by 2 bases and J by 9 bases.